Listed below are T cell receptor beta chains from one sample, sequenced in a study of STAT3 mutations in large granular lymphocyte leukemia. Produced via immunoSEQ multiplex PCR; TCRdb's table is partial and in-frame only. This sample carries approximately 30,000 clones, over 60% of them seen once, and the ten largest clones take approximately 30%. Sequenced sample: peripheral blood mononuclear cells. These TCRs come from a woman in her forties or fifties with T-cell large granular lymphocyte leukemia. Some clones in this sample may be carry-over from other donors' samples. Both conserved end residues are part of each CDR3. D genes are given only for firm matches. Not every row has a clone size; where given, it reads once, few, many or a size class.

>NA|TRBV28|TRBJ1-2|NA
TGTGCCAGCAGTTTTGGAGCCAGGGTAACTGGCTACACCTTC
CASSFGARVTGYTF
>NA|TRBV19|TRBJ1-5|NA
TGTGCCACCCGACCGGGGCAGCTGACGCAGCCCCAGCATTTT
CATRPGQLTQPQHF
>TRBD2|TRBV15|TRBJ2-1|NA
TGTGCCACCAGCAGAGAATTTGGGGGACTAGCGTCTGACAATGAGCAGTTCTTC
CATSREFGGLASDNEQFF
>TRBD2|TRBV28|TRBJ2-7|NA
TGTGCCAGCAGTTTTGGGCTAGCGGGTTCCTACGAGCAGTACTTC
CASSFGLAGSYEQYF
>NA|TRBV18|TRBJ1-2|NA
TGTGCCAGCTCACCTAGTCAGGCAGACTATGGCTACACCTTC
CASSPSQADYGYTF
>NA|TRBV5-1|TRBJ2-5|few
TGCGCCAGCAGCTTTGGCTCGGGGACCAACCAAGAGACCCAGTACTTC
CASSFGSGTNQETQYF
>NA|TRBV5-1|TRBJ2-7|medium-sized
TGCGCCAGCAGCTCTTCCGGGGACCTCTACCCCTACGAGCAGTACTTC
CASSSSGDLYPYEQYF
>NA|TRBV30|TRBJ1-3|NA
TGTGCCTGGAGTACCGGGATACGCAACACCATATATTTT
CAWSTGIRNTIYF
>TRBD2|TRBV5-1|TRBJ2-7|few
TGCGCCAGCAGCCCCACTAGCGAGACCTACGAGCAGTACTTC
CASSPTSETYEQYF
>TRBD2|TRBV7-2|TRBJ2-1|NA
TGTGCCAGCAGCTTAGATGCGGGAGGTCACAATGAGCAGTTCTTC
CASSLDAGGHNEQFF
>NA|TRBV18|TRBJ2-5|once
TGTGCCAGCTCCCCCCGAAACCAAGAGACCCAGTACTTC
CASSPRNQETQYF
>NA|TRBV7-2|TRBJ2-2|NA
TGTGCCAGCAGCTTAGGGGGAAGGACCGGGGAGCTGTTTTTT
CASSLGGRTGELFF
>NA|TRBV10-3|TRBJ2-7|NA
TGTGCCATCAGTGAAGGGGGGAATCGCTACGAGCAGTACTTC
CAISEGGNRYEQYF
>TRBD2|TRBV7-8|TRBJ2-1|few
TGTGCCAGCAGCCCAGCGGGAGGAATCTACAATGAGCAGTTCTTC
CASSPAGGIYNEQFF
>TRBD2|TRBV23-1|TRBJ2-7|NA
TGCGCCAGCAGTCAGCCCCGACTAGCGGGAGATTACGAGCAGTACTTC
CASSQPRLAGDYEQYF
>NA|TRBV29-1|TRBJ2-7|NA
TGCAGCGTTATCACTAGGCACAAGAACTACGAGCAGTACTTC
CSVITRHKNYEQYF
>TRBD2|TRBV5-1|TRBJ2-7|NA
TGCGCCAGCAGCTACGGACTAGCGGAGGGGCAGTACTTC
CASSYGLAEGQYF
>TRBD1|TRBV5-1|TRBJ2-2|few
TGCGCCAGCAGCATAGACAGGGGTAACACCGGGGAGCTGTTTTTT
CASSIDRGNTGELFF
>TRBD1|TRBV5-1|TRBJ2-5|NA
TGCGCCAGCAGTCCGGGACAGGGGGCGCTAGGGGAGACCCAGTACTTC
CASSPGQGALGETQYF
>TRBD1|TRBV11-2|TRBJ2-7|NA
TGTGCCAGCAGCTCGACAGGGGTCGAGCAGTACTTC
CASSSTGVEQYF
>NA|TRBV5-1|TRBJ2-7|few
TGCGCCAGCAGCTTGGGCCGGGGGCATGGATACGAGCAGTACTTC
CASSLGRGHGYEQYF
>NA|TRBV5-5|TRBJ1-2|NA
TGTGCCAGCAGCCCCGGGGAATATGGCTACACCTTC
CASSPGEYGYTF
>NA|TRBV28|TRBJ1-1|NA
TGTGCCAGCAGCCCCTGGGCAGGAATGAACACTGAAGCTTTCTTT
CASSPWAGMNTEAFF
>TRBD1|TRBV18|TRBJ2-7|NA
TGTGCCAGCTCACCGGACAGGGGGCGCTCCTACGAGCAGTACTTC
CASSPDRGRSYEQYF
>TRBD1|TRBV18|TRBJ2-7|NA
TGTGCCAGCTCACCGATCAGACAGGGCTCTGGCGAGCAGTACTTC
CASSPIRQGSGEQYF
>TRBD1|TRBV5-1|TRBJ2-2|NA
TGCGCCAGCAGCTCCGGGACAGGGGGCACCGGGGAGCTGTTTTTT
CASSSGTGGTGELFF
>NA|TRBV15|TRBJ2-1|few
TGTGCCACCAGCAGTAGTGGCCGTACCTCCTACAATGAGCAGTTCTTC
CATSSSGRTSYNEQFF
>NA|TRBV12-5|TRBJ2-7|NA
TGTGCTAGTGCCCCCTCCGGGCCCACAGGGGAGCAGTACTTC
CASAPSGPTGEQYF
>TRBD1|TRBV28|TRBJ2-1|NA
TGTGCCAGCACCGAGACAGGGGATGAGCAGTTCTTC
CASTETGDEQFF
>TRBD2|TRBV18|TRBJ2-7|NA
TGTGCCAGCTCACCCTCCGGGACTACTACCGGCGAGCAGTACTTC
CASSPSGTTTGEQYF
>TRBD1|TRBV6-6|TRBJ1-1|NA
TGTGCCAGCAGTTTAGTAGGAGGGGGCCAAACAGCTTTCTTT
CASSLVGGGQTAFF
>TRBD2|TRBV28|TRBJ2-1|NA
TGTGCCAGCAGTTTAGTCCTAGCGGGAGGGCCAGGGCCTACGGATGAGCAGTTCTTC
CASSLVLAGGPGPTDEQFF
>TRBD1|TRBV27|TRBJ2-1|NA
TGTGCCAGCAGTTTATTTGGGACAGGGGTCAATGAGCAGTTCTTC
CASSLFGTGVNEQFF
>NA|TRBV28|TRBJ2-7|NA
TGTGCCAGCAGCCTCGGTTCAGCTTGGGAAGGGGTCGAGCAGTACTTC
CASSLGSAWEGVEQYF
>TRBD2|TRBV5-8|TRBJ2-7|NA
TGTGCCAGCAGCTTGACGAGCGGGAGTCTCCTAACGGGTGAGCAGTACTTC
CASSLTSGSLLTGEQYF
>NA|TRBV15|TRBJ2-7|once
TGTGCCACCAGGCAACAGGGATCTACGGAGCAGTACTTC
CATRQQGSTEQYF
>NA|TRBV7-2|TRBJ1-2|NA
TGTGCCAGCAGCTTAGAGAGGGGGAACTATGGCTACACCTTC
CASSLERGNYGYTF
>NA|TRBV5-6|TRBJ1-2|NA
TGTGCCAGCAGCTTGTTCGATCCAAGGGGCTACACCTTC
CASSLFDPRGYTF
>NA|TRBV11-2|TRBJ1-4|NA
TGTGCCAGCAGCTTAGATTCCCAGGGATGGGAAAAACTGTTTTTT
CASSLDSQGWEKLFF
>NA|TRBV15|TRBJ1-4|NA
TGTGCCACCAGCAGAGATCTGGGGGCAACTAATGAAAAACTGTTTTTT
CATSRDLGATNEKLFF
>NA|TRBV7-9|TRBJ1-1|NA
TGTGCCAGCAGCAGGGGGGTGAACACTGAAGCTTTCTTT
CASSRGVNTEAFF
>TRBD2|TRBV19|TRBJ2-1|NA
TGTGCCAGTAAGGTAGCGGGAGCTTCCTACAATGAGCAGTTCTTC
CASKVAGASYNEQFF
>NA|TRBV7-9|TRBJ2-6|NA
TGTGCCAGCAGCGCCAACGCGCGGGGAGCTGGGGCCAACGTCCTGACTTTC
CASSANARGAGANVLTF
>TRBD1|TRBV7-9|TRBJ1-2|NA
TGTGCCAGCAGCCCTGGGACAGCAAACTATGGCTACACCTTC
CASSPGTANYGYTF
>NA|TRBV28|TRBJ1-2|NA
TGTGCCAGCAGTTTAAGGGCGTTTCTTCGTGGCTACACCTTC
CASSLRAFLRGYTF
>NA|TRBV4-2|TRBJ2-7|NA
TGTGCCAGCAGCCAGGATGGACAACCTCACCGGGCGGAGCAGTACTTC
CASSQDGQPHRAEQYF
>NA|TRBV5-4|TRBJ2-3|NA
TGTGCCAGCAGCCCATGGGGCACAGATACGCAGTATTTT
CASSPWGTDTQYF
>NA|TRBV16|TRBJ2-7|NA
TGTGCCAGCAGCCAGAATGCCTACGAGCAGTACTTC
CASSQNAYEQYF
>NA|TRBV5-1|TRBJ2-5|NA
TGCGCCAGCAGCTTGGAAAACCCCCAAGAGACCCAGTACTTC
CASSLENPQETQYF
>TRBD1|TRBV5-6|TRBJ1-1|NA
TGTGCCAGCAGGACCCCTGGAACAGGGGGCACTGAAGCTTTCTTT
CASRTPGTGGTEAFF
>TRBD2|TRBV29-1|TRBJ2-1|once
TGCAGCGTCAAAACGTCGGGACTAGCGGGCTACAATGAGCAGTTCTTC
CSVKTSGLAGYNEQFF
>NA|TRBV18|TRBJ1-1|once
TGTGCCAGCTCACCTTTTAGCCTCCCCCTCCCTATGAACACTGAAGCTTTCTTT
CASSPFSLPLPMNTEAFF
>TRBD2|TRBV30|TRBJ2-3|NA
TGTGCCTGGAGAGATAGCGGGAGAACAGATACGCAGTATTTT
CAWRDSGRTDTQYF
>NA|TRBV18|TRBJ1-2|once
TGTGCCAGCTCAGCGCGCTCGAGATCCAACTATGGCTACACCTTC
CASSARSRSNYGYTF
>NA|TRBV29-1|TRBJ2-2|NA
TGCAGCGTTGGTGACAGGACCGGGGAGCTGTTTTTT
CSVGDRTGELFF
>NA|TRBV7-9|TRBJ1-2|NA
TGTGCCAGCAGCTTACCGTCCGGCGACTATGGCTACACCTTC
CASSLPSGDYGYTF
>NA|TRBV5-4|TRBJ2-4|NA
TGTGCCAGCAGCTTGGGGACTCAAAACATTCAGTACTTC
CASSLGTQNIQYF
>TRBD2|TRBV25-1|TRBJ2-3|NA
TGTGCCAGCAGTCGGGCGCTAGCGGCCTCTAGCACAGATACGCAGTATTTT
CASSRALAASSTDTQYF
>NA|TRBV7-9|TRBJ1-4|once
TGTGCCAGCAGCTCGGGGAGAGGGTTTCGGGGCGGTGAAAAACTGTTTTTT
CASSSGRGFRGGEKLFF
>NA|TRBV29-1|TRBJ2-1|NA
TGCAGCGTTGAAGGGTTAGCGGCCCCCAATGAGCAGTTCTTC
CSVEGLAAPNEQFF